This TCR beta chain was found in a study of cytomegalovirus exposure and HLA in healthy donors. Worth noting for this clone: Its cognate antigen is unknown.

PCR employed 60 Vbeta and 13 Jbeta primers. Source study methods: Later reanalysis found around 84 million unique TCR beta chains, around 9.9 million of them shared. Produced via immunoSEQ multiplex PCR; TCRdb's table is partial and in-frame only. From that table come the V and J calls and clone size; the DNA was used to work out D and trimming. This table has 150,000 or so clones, approximately 80% appearing once. Whole-study results and caveats: In a later analysis, common viral pathogens appeared linked to several of the most significant clusters. A later analysis reportedly identified an Asian-associated ancestry cluster as carrying fewer N-insertions than the roughly 720-donor mean.

Germline V gene data show CDR1 as SGDLS and CDR2 as YYNGEE. The CDR3 is 15 residues long. The germline V and J ends were trimmed by 0 bases and 3 bases, with 12 bases remaining between them. The receptor was derived from a middle-aged man in good health and CMV-seropositive. The source material was PBMCs. V is TRBV9 and J is TRBJ1-1; D is unclear. The CDR3 reads CASSVDPAQYTEAFF. CDR3 bases: TGTGCCAGCAGCGTAGACCCCGCCCAGTACACTGAAGCTTTCTTT.